This is a list of T cell receptor beta chains from one sample in a study of T cell responses to AZD1222 COVID-19 vaccine. Using immunoSEQ multiplex PCR, the repertoire was profiled, and TCRdb retains in-frame clones only, with some absent. In the table there are roughly 56,000 clones, over 75% of which are singletons. The input for sequencing was peripheral blood, taken 28 days after the second AZD1222 dose. These TCRs come from an adult who received the AZD1222 COVID-19 vaccine. Each CDR3 is given with its conserved first and last residue. D genes are given only for firm matches. Rows give clone size only sometimes, using once, few, many, or a class for an expanded clone.

d_call	j_call	clone_size	v_call	cdr3_aa	cdr3_nt
TRBD1	TRBJ2-3	few	TRBV7-2	CASSRDRAADTQYF	TGTGCCAGCAGCCGGGACAGGGCGGCAGATACGCAGTATTTT
TRBD1	TRBJ2-7	NA	TRBV5-4	CASSLRQGHSYEQYF	TGTGCCAGCAGCTTGCGACAGGGACATTCCTACGAGCAGTACTTC
NA	TRBJ2-7	NA	TRBV12-5	CASGLVGTGNEQYF	TGTGCTAGTGGTTTGGTAGGAACAGGGAACGAGCAGTACTTC
TRBD1	TRBJ1-1	NA	TRBV7-9	CASSRGQMNTEAFF	TGTGCCAGCAGCCGGGGACAGATGAACACTGAAGCTTTCTTT
TRBD2	TRBJ2-7	NA	TRBV2	CASSPLAAAYEQYF	TGTGCCAGCAGTCCCCTAGCGGCAGCCTACGAGCAGTACTTC
TRBD1	TRBJ2-2	NA	TRBV28	CASRTPGQGDTGELFF	TGTGCCAGCAGGACCCCGGGACAGGGGGACACCGGGGAGCTGTTTTTT
NA	TRBJ1-5	NA	TRBV19	CASSIEAPVPQHF	TGTGCCAGTAGTATCGAAGCCCCCGTGCCCCAGCATTTT
NA	TRBJ1-5	NA	TRBV6-5	CASSWSRTSNQPQHF	TGTGCCAGCAGTTGGAGCAGGACGAGCAATCAGCCCCAGCATTTT
TRBD1	TRBJ1-2	NA	TRBV19	CASSIGQGKPYGYTF	TGTGCCAGTAGTATCGGACAGGGGAAGCCCTATGGCTACACCTTC
TRBD2	TRBJ2-7	NA	TRBV9	CAKARASGAAYEQYF	TGTGCCAAAGCACGGGCTAGCGGAGCGGCCTACGAGCAGTACTTC
NA	TRBJ2-5	NA	TRBV7-2	CASSSVGDPMETQYF	TGTGCCAGCAGCTCCGTGGGGGACCCAATGGAGACCCAGTACTTC
TRBD1	TRBJ2-2	NA	TRBV28	CASSDRGLMNTGELFF	TGTGCCAGCAGTGACAGGGGGCTTATGAACACCGGGGAGCTGTTTTTT
NA	TRBJ2-2	NA	TRBV29-1	CSVADRSRNTGELFF	TGCAGCGTAGCGGACAGATCCCGTAACACCGGGGAGCTGTTTTTT
TRBD2	TRBJ2-3	NA	TRBV5-4	CASSLGQSGTGARTQYF	TGTGCCAGCAGCTTGGGTCAGAGCGGGACCGGGGCGCGTACGCAGTATTTT
NA	TRBJ2-5	few	TRBV13	CASSLDQETQYF	TGTGCCAGCAGCTTAGACCAAGAGACCCAGTACTTC
NA	TRBJ1-5	NA	TRBV14	CASRTRGGNQPQHF	TGTGCCAGCAGGACCAGGGGTGGCAATCAGCCCCAGCATTTT
NA	TRBJ2-1	NA	TRBV7-2	CASSLVGQSYNEQFF	TGTGCCAGCAGCTTAGTAGGACAGAGCTACAATGAGCAGTTCTTC
NA	TRBJ1-3	NA	TRBV18	CASSPDPSSGNTIYF	TGTGCCAGCTCTCCCGACCCTAGCTCTGGAAACACCATATATTTT
NA	TRBJ2-3	NA	TRBV7-6	CASTDTTTSTDTQYF	TGTGCCAGCACCGATACCACAACAAGCACAGATACGCAGTATTTT
TRBD2	TRBJ2-7	NA	TRBV11-2	CASSWSGLAGFYEQYF	TGTGCCAGCAGCTGGTCGGGACTAGCGGGATTCTACGAGCAGTACTTC
NA	TRBJ1-3	NA	TRBV28	CASSFGQLGNTIYF	TGTGCCAGCAGTTTCGGACAACTAGGAAACACCATATATTTT
NA	TRBJ2-7	NA	TRBV28	CASSFGINAYEQYF	TGTGCCAGCAGTTTTGGTATTAACGCCTACGAGCAGTACTTC
TRBD2	TRBJ2-2	NA	TRBV19	CASSVYYSGTTGELFF	TGTGCCAGTAGTGTATACTATAGCGGGACCACCGGGGAGCTGTTTTTT
NA	TRBJ2-6	NA	TRBV18	CASSFLTGEGANVLTF	TGTGCCAGCTCCTTCCTGACTGGGGAGGGGGCCAACGTCCTGACTTTC
NA	TRBJ1-6	NA	TRBV6-5	CASSYSSRGVNSPLHF	TGTGCCAGCAGTTACTCGAGTAGGGGGGTTAATTCACCCCTCCACTTT
NA	TRBJ1-4	NA	TRBV5-1	CASSLWGINEKLFF	TGCGCCAGCAGCTTATGGGGGATTAATGAAAAACTGTTTTTT
TRBD1	TRBJ2-7	once	TRBV19	CASSPLDRAYEQYF	TGTGCCAGTAGTCCTCTTGACAGGGCCTACGAGCAGTACTTC
NA	TRBJ1-4	NA	TRBV30	CACGPYEKLFF	TGTGCCTGCGGACCCTATGAAAAACTGTTTTTT
TRBD1	TRBJ1-5	NA	TRBV19	CASMQGALSNQPQHF	TGTGCCAGTATGCAGGGGGCACTGAGCAATCAGCCCCAGCATTTT
NA	TRBJ1-1	NA	TRBV9	CASSARYSNTEAFF	TGTGCCAGCAGCGCGAGATACAGCAACACTGAAGCTTTCTTT
TRBD1	TRBJ2-7	NA	TRBV9	CASSPRTGGAYEQYF	TGTGCCAGCAGCCCTCGGACAGGGGGTGCCTACGAGCAGTACTTC
NA	TRBJ2-5	once	TRBV5-1	CASSFPPGTAYQETQYF	TGCGCCAGCAGCTTTCCCCCTGGCACAGCCTACCAAGAGACCCAGTACTTC
TRBD1	TRBJ1-5	NA	TRBV28	CASIGQVGQPQHF	TGTGCCAGTATTGGACAGGTAGGTCAGCCCCAGCATTTT
NA	TRBJ2-4	NA	TRBV19	CASSPAAAKNIQYF	TGTGCCAGTAGTCCCGCTGCCGCCAAAAACATTCAGTACTTC
NA	TRBJ2-1	NA	TRBV7-9	CASSLVANEQFF	TGTGCCAGCAGCTTAGTGGCCAATGAGCAGTTCTTC
TRBD2	TRBJ2-1	few	TRBV28	CASSVAHRKRVRGVNEQFF	TGTGCCAGCAGTGTGGCCCACCGGAAGAGGGTCCGGGGGGTCAATGAGCAGTTCTTC
TRBD1	TRBJ2-1	NA	TRBV5-5	CASSFSVGQGTWDEQFF	TGTGCCAGCAGCTTCTCGGTAGGACAGGGAACCTGGGATGAGCAGTTCTTC
NA	TRBJ1-3	NA	TRBV7-9	CASSLALHSGNTIYF	TGTGCCAGCAGCTTAGCACTCCACTCTGGAAACACCATATATTTT
NA	TRBJ2-1	NA	TRBV7-2	CASSLERGPYNEQFF	TGTGCCAGCAGCTTAGAACGGGGGCCCTACAATGAGCAGTTCTTC
NA	TRBJ2-5	once	TRBV29-1	CSVEVLSQETQYF	TGCAGCGTTGAAGTTCTCAGCCAAGAGACCCAGTACTTC
TRBD1	TRBJ2-5	NA	TRBV6-2/TRBV6-3	CASSYDRGRVFEETQYF	TGTGCCAGCAGTTATGACAGGGGTCGGGTTTTCGAAGAGACCCAGTACTTC
NA	TRBJ1-6	few	TRBV27	CASRDISVGSPLHF	TGTGCCAGTAGGGACATTTCGGTCGGTTCACCCCTCCACTTT
TRBD2	TRBJ2-1	NA	TRBV19	CASSRGLASYNEQFF	TGTGCCAGTAGTAGGGGACTAGCGTCTTACAATGAGCAGTTCTTC
NA	TRBJ2-7	NA	TRBV5-1	CASSLDNTGYPSEQYF	TGCGCCAGCAGCTTGGACAACACAGGGTACCCTTCTGAGCAGTACTTC
NA	TRBJ1-4	NA	TRBV9	CASSLRAQENEKLFF	TGTGCCAGCAGCCTTAGGGCCCAAGAGAATGAAAAACTGTTTTTT
TRBD1	TRBJ1-5	NA	TRBV25-1	CASSDGTGQPQHF	TGTGCCAGCAGTGATGGGACAGGCCAGCCCCAGCATTTT
TRBD1	TRBJ2-5	NA	TRBV29-1	CSGETGAQETQYF	TGCAGCGGCGAGACAGGGGCGCAAGAGACCCAGTACTTC
NA	TRBJ2-7	once	TRBV2	CASSRADSSYEQYF	TGTGCCAGCTCCCGAGCGGATAGCTCCTACGAGCAGTACTTC
NA	TRBJ1-1	NA	TRBV6-5	CANVDGLNTEAFF	TGTGCCAACGTGGACGGCCTGAACACTGAAGCTTTCTTT
NA	TRBJ1-1	few	TRBV11-2	CASSLEDPEAFF	TGTGCCAGCAGCTTAGAGGACCCTGAAGCTTTCTTT
TRBD2	TRBJ2-1	NA	TRBV28	CASSLWTSGRPDHNEQFF	TGTGCCAGCAGTTTGTGGACTAGCGGGAGACCCGATCACAATGAGCAGTTCTTC
NA	TRBJ1-2	NA	TRBV18	CASSPPQGYGYTF	TGTGCCAGCTCACCACCACAGGGTTATGGCTACACCTTC
NA	TRBJ1-1	NA	TRBV9	CASSATLVSAEAFF	TGTGCCAGCAGCGCCACACTTGTTTCGGCTGAAGCTTTCTTT
NA	TRBJ1-2	NA	TRBV20-1	CSANRNYGYTF	TGCAGTGCTAATAGAAACTATGGCTACACCTTC
NA	TRBJ2-2	NA	TRBV7-2	CASSLEMGNTGELFF	TGTGCCAGCAGCTTAGAAATGGGGAACACCGGGGAGCTGTTTTTT
NA	TRBJ1-2	NA	TRBV30	CAWVKGTDSGASGYTF	TGTGCCTGGGTTAAGGGGACCGACAGCGGGGCCTCCGGCTACACCTTC
NA	TRBJ1-1	NA	TRBV5-8	CASSSLHTEAFF	TGTGCCAGCAGCTCCTTACACACTGAAGCTTTCTTT
NA	TRBJ2-3	NA	TRBV28	CASSAGGITDTQYF	TGTGCCAGCAGCGCCGGGGGCATCACAGATACGCAGTATTTT
NA	TRBJ2-3	NA	TRBV30	CAWGLDRTDTQYF	TGTGCCTGGGGGCTTGACAGAACAGATACGCAGTATTTT